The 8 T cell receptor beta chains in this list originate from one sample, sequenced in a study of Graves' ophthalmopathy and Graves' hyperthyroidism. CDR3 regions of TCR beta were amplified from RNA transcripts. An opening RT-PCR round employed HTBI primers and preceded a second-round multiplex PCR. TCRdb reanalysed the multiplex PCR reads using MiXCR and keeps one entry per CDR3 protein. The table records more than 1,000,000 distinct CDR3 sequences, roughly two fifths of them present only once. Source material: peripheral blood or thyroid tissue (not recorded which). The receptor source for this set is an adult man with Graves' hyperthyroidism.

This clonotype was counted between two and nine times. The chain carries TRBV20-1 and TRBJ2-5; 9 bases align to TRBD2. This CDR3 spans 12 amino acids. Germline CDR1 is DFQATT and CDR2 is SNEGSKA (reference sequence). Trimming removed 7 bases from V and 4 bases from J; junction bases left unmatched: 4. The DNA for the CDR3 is TGCAGTGTGCAGCGGGAGGTAGAGACCCAGTACTTC. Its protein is CSVQREVETQYF.

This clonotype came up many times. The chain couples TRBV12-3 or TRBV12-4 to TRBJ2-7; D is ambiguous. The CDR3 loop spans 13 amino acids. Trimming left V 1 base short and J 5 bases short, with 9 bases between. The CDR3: CASSLGTPHEQYF. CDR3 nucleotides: TGTGCCAGCAGTTTAGGTACTCCCCACGAGCAGTACTTC.

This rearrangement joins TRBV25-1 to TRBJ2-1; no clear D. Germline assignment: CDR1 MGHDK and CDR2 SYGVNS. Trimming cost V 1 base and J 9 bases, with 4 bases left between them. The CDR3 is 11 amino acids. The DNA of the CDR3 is TGTGCCAGCAGTGAATTGGCTGAGCAGTTCTTC. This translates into CASSELAEQFF.

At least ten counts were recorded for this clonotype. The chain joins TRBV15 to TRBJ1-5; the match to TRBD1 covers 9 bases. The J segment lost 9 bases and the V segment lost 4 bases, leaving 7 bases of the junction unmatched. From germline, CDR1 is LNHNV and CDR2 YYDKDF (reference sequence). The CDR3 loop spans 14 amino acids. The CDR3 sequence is CATSKGQGVLPQHF. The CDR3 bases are TGTGCCACCAGCAAGGGACAGGGAGTTTTGCCCCAGCATTTT.

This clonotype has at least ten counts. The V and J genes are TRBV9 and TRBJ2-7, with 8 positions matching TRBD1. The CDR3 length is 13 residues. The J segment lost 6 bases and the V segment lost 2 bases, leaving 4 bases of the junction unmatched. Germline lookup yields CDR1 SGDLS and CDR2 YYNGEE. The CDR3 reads CASSVYTGGEQYF. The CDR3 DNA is TGTGCCAGCAGCGTTTATACAGGGGGCGAGCAGTACTTC.

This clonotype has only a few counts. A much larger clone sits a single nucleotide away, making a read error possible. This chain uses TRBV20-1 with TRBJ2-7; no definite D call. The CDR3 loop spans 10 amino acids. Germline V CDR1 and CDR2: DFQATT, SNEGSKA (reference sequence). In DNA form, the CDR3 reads TGCAGTGCTAACTTCTACGGGCAGTACTTC. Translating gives CSANFYGQYF.

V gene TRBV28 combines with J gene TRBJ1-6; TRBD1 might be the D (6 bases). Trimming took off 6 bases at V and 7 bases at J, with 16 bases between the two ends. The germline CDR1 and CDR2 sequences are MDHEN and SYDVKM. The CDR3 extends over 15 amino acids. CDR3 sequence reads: CASSHPGHPNSPLHF. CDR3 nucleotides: TGTGCCAGCAGCCATCCGGGACACCCAAATTCACCCCTCCACTTT.

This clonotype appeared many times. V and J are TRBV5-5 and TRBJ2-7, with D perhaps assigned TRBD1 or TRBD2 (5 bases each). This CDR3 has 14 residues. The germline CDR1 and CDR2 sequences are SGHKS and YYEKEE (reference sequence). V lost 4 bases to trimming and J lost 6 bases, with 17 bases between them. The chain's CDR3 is CASSREGQGREQYF. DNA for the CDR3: TGTGCCAGCAGCCGCGAGGGGCAAGGTCGCGAGCAGTACTTC.